This T cell receptor beta chain was captured by sequencing in a study of blood T cell repertoires in COVID-19. About the research overall: From T cells, B-cell-depleted T cells, or PBMCs came the material, which was cDNA or gDNA.

Germline CDR1 and CDR2: MDHEN and SYDVKM. Trimming removed 8 bases at V and 2 bases at J, with 13 bases between. CDR3 length: 14 residues. In the study's own analysis: Amplification from reference gene primers served as the basis for estimated nucleated cell counts. Assay: immunoSEQ multiplex PCR; the TCRdb copy retains only in-frame clones and omits some. D and trimming come from the DNA, and the V and J calls and clone size come from that table. The table shows 150,000 to 200,000 clones, with more than 65% occurring only once. V gene TRBV28 combines with J gene TRBJ1-5, with D maybe TRBD1 (5 bases). The receptor was derived from a man aged 65 to 85 with active or convalescent COVID-19. The source material was peripheral blood. The CDR3 DNA is TGTGCCAGCCTTCTCCCCAGGGGCAATCAGCCCCAGCATTTT. It translates to CASLLPRGNQPQHF.